The 19 T cell receptor beta chains given below trace back to one sample, sequenced in a study of technical replicates of blood from a few donors. Libraries were prepared by immunoSEQ multiplex PCR; TCRdb keeps only in-frame clonotypes and omits some of them. The sample has 76,000 or so clones, about 91% seen once. The sequenced sample was T cells isolated from PBMCs. The source of these receptors is a human donor in good health.

The gene calls are TRBV27 and TRBJ1-1; D is unresolved. Trimming took 3 bases from V and 8 from J, leaving 16 bases between them. Germline V gene data show CDR1 as MNHEY and CDR2 as SMNVEV (reference sequence). This CDR3 spans 14 amino acids. The CDR3 coding sequence is TGTGCCAGCAGTTTGAGGACTTATCCTCGAGAAGCTTTCTTT. Translating it yields CASSLRTYPREAFF.

The chain employs TRBV13 and TRBJ2-5; 9 nucleotides agree with TRBD2. The CDR3 covers 18 residues. The junction had 19 bases not matched to a gene; V was cut back by 5 bases and J by 6 bases. Germline values: CDR1 PRHDT, CDR2 FYEKMQ (reference sequence). The chain's CDR3 is CASSPTWMGGRAGKTQYF. DNA of the CDR3: TGTGCCAGCAGCCCCACCTGGATGGGCGGGAGGGCCGGGAAGACCCAGTACTTC.

V is TRBV4-1 and J is TRBJ1-2; D gene ambiguous. With 1 base removed from V and 8 bases from J, the gap between germline ends came to 20 bases. The CDR3 consists of 16 residues. Germline V gene lookup returns CDR1 MGHRA and CDR2 YSYEKL. Here the CDR3 reads CASSQVSSFFESGYTF. CDR3 bases: TGCGCCAGCAGCCAAGTTTCGAGCTTTTTTGAATCGGGCTACACCTTC.

CDR3 sequence (DNA): TGTGCCAGCCGTGGAAACACCATATATTTT. The encoded protein is CASRGNTIYF. The chain links TRBV2 to TRBJ1-3; D unresolved. This CDR3 is built from 10 residues. V lost 8 bases to trimming and J lost 3 bases, with 2 bases between them. CDR1 and CDR2 (germline): SNHLY, FYNNEI.

The V call is TRBV6-1, the J call TRBJ1-1, with D unresolved. The CDR3 extends over 13 amino acids. CDR1 and CDR2 from the germline V gene are MNHNS and SASEGT. V lost 4 bases, J lost 2 bases, and 8 bases lay in between. As DNA, the CDR3 is TGTGCCAGCAGTGCGCAGGCTAACACTGAAGCTTTCTTT. The encoded protein is CASSAQANTEAFF.

V and J are TRBV5-1 and TRBJ1-5; D unresolved. V shed 4 bases and J shed 6 bases, with 8 bases lying between them. The CDR3 covers 12 residues. The germline gives CDR1 SGHRS, CDR2 YFSETQ. The CDR3 bases are TGCGCCAGCAGCCCAGAGGGTCAGCCCCAGCATTTT. It codes for CASSPEGQPQHF.

The genes are TRBV6-6 and TRBJ2-2; TRBD1 matches 7 bases. V dropped 6 bases and J dropped 6; count of bases not matched to a gene: 10. CDR1 is MNHNY, CDR2 SVGAGI, per germline (reference sequence). This CDR3 region has 15 residues. The CDR3 protein is CASRPNTGAPGELFF. CDR3 nucleotide sequence: TGTGCCAGCAGACCCAACACAGGGGCCCCCGGGGAGCTGTTTTTT.

The chain links TRBV19 to TRBJ2-7; D unresolved. CDR1 is LNHDA, CDR2 SQIVND, per germline (reference sequence). Trimming took 1 base from V and 5 from J, leaving 12 bases between them. This CDR3 is built from 14 residues. This chain's CDR3 is CASSIVGGIDEQYF. In DNA, the CDR3 is TGTGCCAGTAGTATAGTCGGTGGTATCGACGAGCAGTACTTC. The variable domain in full, completed from reference TRBV19 and TRBJ2-7, reads DGGITQSPKYLFRKEGQNVTLSCEQNLNHDAMYWYRQDPGQGLRLIYYSQIVNDFQKGDIAEGYSVSREKKESFPLTVTSAQKNPTAFYLCASSIVGGIDEQYFGPGTRLTVT.

V and J are TRBV5-6 and TRBJ1-5; the D is unclear. The germline V and J ends were trimmed by 5 bases and 11 bases, with 11 bases remaining between them. The CDR3 has 11 amino acids. Germline-derived CDR1 and CDR2 are SGHDT and YYEEEE. Written as DNA, the CDR3 is TGTGCCAGCAGGACCGGAGTAACCCAGCATTTT. Protein product: CASRTGVTQHF.

The chain is built from TRBV5-1 and TRBJ1-2; no clear D gene. The CDR3 sequence is 13 residues long. Germline assignment: CDR1 SGHRS and CDR2 YFSETQ. Trimming took 5 bases from V and 6 from J, leaving 14 bases between them. CDR3 DNA sequence: TGCGCCAGCAGTTTTGGGAGGGTCGATGGCTACACCTTC. It yields the protein CASSFGRVDGYTF.

This clone came up once. The chain carries TRBV5-4 and TRBJ1-2; D not resolved. This CDR3 spans 13 amino acids. Per germline, CDR1 SGHNT and CDR2 YYREEE (reference sequence). The V and J ends lost 9 bases and 8 bases respectively, with 20 bases between them. CDR3 sequence reads: CATQTVPYRGYTF. CDR3 sequence (DNA): TGTGCCACCCAAACTGTCCCCTATCGGGGCTACACCTTC.

This clone was picked up one time. The chain is built from TRBV6-5 and TRBJ2-3, with D unclear. CDR1 MNHEY and CDR2 SVGAGI come from the germline V gene. Trimming pared 4 bases from V and 2 bases from J, leaving 10 bases between. This CDR3 is built from 14 residues. In DNA form, the CDR3 reads TGTGCCAGCAGTTTTCGACTTCCCACAGATACGCAGTATTTT. Amino acids: CASSFRLPTDTQYF.

The V and J genes are TRBV27 and TRBJ1-1, with D unresolved. Trimming stripped 5 bases from V and 3 bases from J, with 22 bases between. The CDR3 sequence is 17 residues long. Germline-derived CDR1 and CDR2 are MNHEY and SMNVEV (reference sequence). The CDR3 sequence is CASSPLSGRNVDTEAFF. As DNA, the CDR3 is TGTGCCAGCAGTCCGCTATCGGGGAGAAATGTGGACACTGAAGCTTTCTTT.

The CDR3 bases are TGTGCCACCAGCAGAGACGTCCCACGGTATGGCTACACCTTC. Its protein is CATSRDVPRYGYTF. The chain uses TRBV15 and TRBJ1-2; D ambiguous. Trimming removed 0 bases from V and 5 bases from J, with 10 bases in between. The CDR3 has 14 residues. Germline loops: CDR1 LNHNV, CDR2 YYDKDF (reference sequence). Combining the CDR3 with reference TRBV15 and TRBJ1-2 gives the whole variable domain DAMVIQNPRYQVTQFGKPVTLSCSQTLNHNVMYWYQQKSSQAPKLLFHYYDKDFNNEADTPDNFQSRRPNTSFCFLDIRSPGLGDTAMYLCATSRDVPRYGYTFGSGTRLTVV.

V usage is TRBV2 and J usage is TRBJ1-1; D uncertain. This CDR3 is built from 13 residues. Trimming took 5 bases from V and 10 from J, leaving 17 bases between them. The germline CDR1 and CDR2 sequences are SNHLY and FYNNEI. CDR3 loop: CASSRVEARPAFF. The DNA of the CDR3 is TGTGCCAGCAGTCGGGTGGAGGCAAGGCCAGCTTTCTTT.

V gene TRBV13 combines with J gene TRBJ2-4, with D possibly TRBD2 on 6 matching bases. In germline, CDR1 is PRHDT, CDR2 FYEKMQ (reference sequence). CDR3 length: 15 amino acids. The V gene lost 1 base and the J gene lost 6 bases, with 13 bases spanning the gap. The chain's CDR3 is CASSLAGSPANIQYF. CDR3 bases: TGTGCCAGCAGCTTAGCCGGGAGCCCCGCAAACATTCAGTACTTC.

The chain carries TRBV4-1 and TRBJ2-5; D is unresolved. Germline CDR1 reads MGHRA; CDR2 reads YSYEKL. The CDR3 sequence is 14 residues long. The ends were cut back, 1 base at V and 3 bases at J, with 9 bases in the middle. The CDR3 here is CASSQGSQKETQYF. As DNA, the CDR3 is TGCGCCAGCAGCCAAGGGTCCCAGAAAGAGACCCAGTACTTC.

This clone occurred a few times. V gene TRBV19 combines with J gene TRBJ2-2; 10 nucleotides align to TRBD2. Germline loops: CDR1 LNHDA, CDR2 SQIVND (reference sequence). V lost 6 bases to trimming and J lost 5 bases; unmatched junction nucleotides: 12. The CDR3 has 17 residues. CDR3 protein: CASRSQALAGSTGELFF. The CDR3 DNA follows: TGTGCCAGTAGATCGCAAGCACTAGCGGGGAGTACCGGGGAGCTGTTTTTT.

The V gene is TRBV19, the J gene TRBJ2-3; D is uncertain. Trimming removed 3 bases at V and 1 base at J, with 11 bases between. The germline gives CDR1 LNHDA, CDR2 SQIVND (reference sequence). This CDR3 is built from 15 residues. CDR3 in amino acids: CASSIRISGTDTQYF. CDR3 coding DNA: TGTGCCAGTAGTATCAGGATCTCGGGCACAGATACGCAGTATTTT.